What follows are 3 T cell receptor beta chains derived from one specimen sequenced in a study of blood T cells in healthy people across ages. Sample-barcoded 5' priming and a J-beta primer mix drove a second PCR of roughly 6 to 12 cycles. TCRdb fed the 5' RACE reads into MiXCR, producing one record per CDR3 protein. The sample includes some 670,000 distinct CDR3 sequences, approximately 52% seen only once; the top ten take around an eighth. Sequenced material: blood. The source is an elderly woman in good health.

The chain uses TRBV28 and TRBJ2-3; 13 bases map to TRBD2. V shed 5 bases and J 2 bases; nucleotides not matched to a gene: 4. The CDR3 extends over 16 amino acids. In germline, CDR1 is MDHEN, CDR2 SYDVKM. The CDR3 spells CASSTGTSGDTDTQYF. CDR3 nucleotides: TGTGCCAGCAGTACTGGGACTAGCGGGGACACAGATACGCAGTATTTT.

This clonotype was found many times. This sequence joins TRBV12-3 or TRBV12-4 and TRBJ2-3; D ambiguous. V was cut by 6 bases and J by 0 bases, with 10 bases left in between. This CDR3 is built from 14 residues. In DNA form, the CDR3 reads TGTGCCAGCAGGCCCCCACAGAGCACAGATACGCAGTATTTT. It translates to CASRPPQSTDTQYF.

The rearrangement uses TRBV5-1 and TRBJ2-1, with 10 bases fitting TRBD1. The CDR3 spans 15 residues. CDR1 is SGHRS, CDR2 YFSETQ, per germline. The V gene end was trimmed by 8 bases and the J gene end by 2 bases; junction bases not matched to a gene: 7. Here the CDR3 DNA reads TGCGCCAGTCGTAATGGGACAGGGGCCTACAATGAGCAGTTCTTC. Translation gives CASRNGTGAYNEQFF.